This T cell receptor (beta chain) was retrieved from a study of cytomegalovirus exposure and HLA in healthy donors. Study-level points and caveats: Trimming of TCR beta V- and J-genes showed a link, identified in a later analysis, to a missense DCLRE1C variant.

Regarding this clone: Its specificity is unknown.

The CDR3 sequence is 15 residues long. The germline CDR1 and CDR2 sequences are GTSNPN and SVGIG (reference sequence). Germline trimming cut 0 bases from V and 3 bases from J; bases unmatched to any gene: 7. Primers for the PCR totalled 60 Vbeta and 13 Jbeta. The repertoire was sequenced with immunoSEQ multiplex PCR; TCRdb's copy has only in-frame clones and lacks some. This sample lists tens of thousands of clones; its ten largest clones have 9% to 15%. Sequences were obtained from PBMCs. The origin of this receptor is a woman in her thirties in good health and CMV-seropositive. V gene TRBV30 combines with J gene TRBJ1-1, with TRBD1 matching 7 bases. This CDR3 reads CAWSVPSTGDTEAFF. The CDR3 bases are TGTGCCTGGAGTGTCCCCTCCACAGGGGACACTGAAGCTTTCTTT. Full variable domain (rest looked up from reference TRBV30 and TRBJ1-1): SQTIHQWPATLVQPVGSPLSLECTVEGTSNPNLYWYRQAAGRGLQLLFYSVGIGQISSEVPQNLSASRPQDRQFILSSKKLLLSDSGFYLCAWSVPSTGDTEAFFGQGTRLTVV.